This TCR beta chain derives from a study of control samples from healthy donors and cancer patients. The germline V gene encodes CDR1 SGHVS and CDR2 FQNEAQ. The CDR3 is made up of 17 amino acids. V gave up 2 bases and J gave up 7 bases, with 23 bases separating them. This table comes from immunoSEQ multiplex PCR, and its TCRdb copy is limited to in-frame clones, with some not included. This sample carries about 120,000 clones, approximately 90% of them seen once, and the ten largest clones take roughly 2.1%. This TCR derives from a woman in her 50s in good health. Sequenced input: blood. The chain carries TRBV7-8 and TRBJ1-2; D possibly corresponds to TRBD1 (6 bases). The CDR3 loop is CASSLFGWDTGRGGYTF. DNA of the CDR3: TGTGCCAGCAGCTTATTTGGATGGGACACCGGACGGGGTGGCTACACCTTC.